The 20 T cell receptor beta chains below come from one sample, sequenced in a study of multiple sclerosis patients with progressive multifocal leukoencephalopathy. Time point indicated: before natalizumab initiation. TCRdb's copy holds only in-frame clones and misses some; the assay was immunoSEQ multiplex PCR. The sample has roughly 28,000 clones; approximately 90% are singletons. The sequencing sample was made of PBMCs. Every receptor here comes from a human donor with multiple sclerosis.

This chain connects TRBV14 to TRBJ2-1; TRBD2 might be the D (6 bases). V was clipped by 5 bases and J by 2 bases, with 16 bases between them. Per the germline V gene, CDR1 is SGHDN and CDR2 is FVKESK. The CDR3 extends over 16 amino acids. CDR3 amino acids: CASSWGRGGAYNEQFF. DNA for the CDR3: TGTGCCAGCAGCTGGGGCCGCGGAGGGGCCTACAATGAGCAGTTCTTC.

V is TRBV20-1 and J is TRBJ1-4; D remains unclear. CDR3 length equals 11 residues. Trimming stripped 0 bases from V and 8 bases from J, with 4 bases between. The V gene's germline CDR1 is DFQATT and CDR2 SNEGSKA (reference sequence). CDR3 sequence reads: CSARDREKLFF. The CDR3 DNA follows: TGCAGTGCTAGAGATAGGGAAAAACTGTTTTTT.

The V call is TRBV10-3, the J call TRBJ2-5; 13 bases are shared with TRBD2. Germline CDR1 is ENHRY and CDR2 is SYGVKD. CDR3 size: 13 residues. CDR3 in DNA: TGTGGGACTAGCGGGGGTGGAGCGGAGACCCAGTACTTC. It is translated as CGTSGGGAETQYF.

The genes are TRBV30 and TRBJ2-7, with TRBD2 as a possible D gene (6 bases). Trimming took off 4 bases at V and 0 bases at J, with 10 bases between the two ends. There are 13 residues in the CDR3. Germline CDR1 GTSNPN, CDR2 SVGIG (reference sequence). CDR3 bases: TGTGCCTGGACGCGGGGCAGCTCCTACGAGCAGTACTTC. Protein product: CAWTRGSSYEQYF.

The chain has TRBV7-9 and TRBJ1-1; a possible D gene is TRBD1 (5 bases). The CDR3 sequence is 16 residues long. V was clipped by 3 bases and J by 4 bases, with 18 bases between them. Germline V CDR1 and CDR2: SEHNR, FQNEAQ (reference sequence). The CDR3 region has the DNA TGTGCCAGCAGCTTCCCCGGGGCCGGTGATGGCACTGAAGCTTTCTTT. Its protein product is CASSFPGAGDGTEAFF.

The CDR3 region is CASSVRGSNQPQHF. The CDR3 nucleotides read TGTGCCAGCAGTGTCAGGGGGAGCAATCAGCCCCAGCATTTT. The chain couples TRBV6-6 to TRBJ1-5; 7 nucleotides agree with TRBD1. The CDR3 has 14 amino acids. Germline CDR1 MNHNY, CDR2 SVGAGI (reference sequence). The trim removed 5 bases at V and 1 base at J, leaving 2 bases unmatched.

The chain combines TRBV25-1 with TRBJ1-2; no clear D gene. V gave up 1 base and J gave up 5 bases, with 5 bases separating them. The CDR3 spans 12 residues. CDR1 MGHDK and CDR2 SYGVNS come from the germline V gene. Here the CDR3 DNA reads TGTGCCAGCAGTGAATTGGGATATGGCTACACCTTC. Translated: CASSELGYGYTF.

This clone was seen only a few times. The rearrangement links TRBV7-9 to TRBJ2-5; D may be TRBD1 (5 bases). CDR3 size: 12 residues. Trimming took 6 bases from V and 5 from J, leaving 10 bases between them. Germline CDR1 reads SEHNR; CDR2 reads FQNEAQ (reference sequence). CDR3 nucleotides: TGTGCCAGCAGATCAGGGAAGGAGACCCAGTACTTC. This encodes CASRSGKETQYF.

This chain connects TRBV7-2 to TRBJ2-7; 7 nucleotides line up with TRBD1. The CDR3 has 13 residues. Looked up from germline, CDR1 is SGHTA and CDR2 is FQGNSA. V gave up 0 bases and J gave up 5 bases; unmatched junction bases: 1. The CDR3 sequence: CASSLAQGDEQYF. The CDR3 DNA follows: TGTGCCAGCAGCTTAGCCCAGGGGGACGAGCAGTACTTC. Together with reference TRBV7-2 and TRBJ2-7, the CDR3 gives the full variable domain: GAGVSQSPSNKVTEKGKDVELRCDPISGHTALYWYRQSLGQGLEFLIYFQGNSAPDKSGLPSDRFSAERTGGSVSTLTIQRTQQEDSAVYLCASSLAQGDEQYFGPGTRLTVT.

The chain links TRBV2 to TRBJ1-3, with D perhaps TRBD1 (6 bases). Germline V gene sequence: CDR1 SNHLY, CDR2 FYNNEI. V was shortened by 6 bases and J by 7 bases, with 16 bases between the two germline ends. The CDR3 is 14 residues long. This chain's CDR3 is CASREGVLKNTIYF. As DNA, the CDR3 is TGTGCCAGCAGAGAGGGGGTGTTAAAGAACACCATATATTTT.

The rearrangement links TRBV7-4 to TRBJ2-7, with 10 bases lining up with TRBD1. The CDR3 consists of 16 residues. V shed 5 bases and J 1 base; nucleotides not matched to a gene: 8. Germline V gene lookup returns CDR1 SGHVT and CDR2 SQSDAQ. The CDR3: CASSPNRDRGSYEQYF. The CDR3 DNA is TGTGCCAGCAGCCCCAACCGGGACAGGGGTTCCTACGAGCAGTACTTC.

A single count supports this clone. The chain couples TRBV9 to TRBJ2-2; no reliable D call. V lost 2 bases and J 4 bases, leaving 15 bases between the germline ends. The CDR3 is 16 residues long. CDR1 SGDLS and CDR2 YYNGEE come from the germline V gene. Here the CDR3 reads CASSVRVVWGTGELFF. The CDR3 DNA is TGTGCCAGCAGCGTCCGGGTCGTTTGGGGCACCGGGGAGCTGTTTTTT.

The V gene is TRBV10-2, the J gene TRBJ1-1; TRBD1 aligns across 8 bases. The CDR3 length is 17 residues. V shed 6 bases, J shed 5 bases, and the junction held 17 bases outside the gene matches. Germline loops: CDR1 WSHSY, CDR2 SAAADI. CDR3 region: CASRWQGASLRRTEAFF. The DNA of the CDR3 is TGCGCCAGCAGATGGCAGGGGGCGTCATTACGAAGGACTGAAGCTTTCTTT.

The chain combines TRBV13 with TRBJ1-1; 8 positions match TRBD1. The J segment lost 0 bases and the V segment lost 5 bases, leaving 8 bases of the junction unmatched. This CDR3 spans 16 amino acids. Germline V gene sequence: CDR1 PRHDT, CDR2 FYEKMQ (reference sequence). CDR3 bases: TGTGCCAGCAGCCCGCCGGACAGGGCGATGAACACTGAAGCTTTCTTT. Its protein product is CASSPPDRAMNTEAFF.

This clone was counted only a few times. This chain uses TRBV5-1 with TRBJ2-1; no clear D gene. Trimming took 1 base from V and 10 from J, leaving 15 bases between them. CDR1 is SGHRS, CDR2 YFSETQ, per germline. The CDR3 sequence is 14 residues long. This CDR3 is CASSLSSIPCEQFF. The CDR3 DNA follows: TGCGCCAGCAGCTTGAGTTCAATCCCGTGCGAGCAGTTCTTC.

V usage is TRBV7-2 and J usage is TRBJ2-3; 9 bases agree with TRBD2. The germline gives CDR1 SGHTA, CDR2 FQGNSA. This CDR3 has 16 amino acids. V was clipped by 3 bases and J by 1 base; unmatched bases: 5. The CDR3 spells CASSLDSGGRTDTQYF. CDR3 DNA sequence: TGTGCCAGCAGCTTGGATAGCGGGGGTCGCACAGATACGCAGTATTTT.

The genes are TRBV11-2 and TRBJ2-5; D remains ambiguous. Germline CDR1 reads SGHAT; CDR2 reads FQNNGV. V lost 1 base, J lost 5 bases, and 5 bases lay in between. The CDR3 is 12 amino acids. The CDR3 sequence: CASSLVPETQYF. In nucleotides, the CDR3 is TGTGCCAGCAGCTTAGTCCCGGAGACCCAGTACTTC.

The rearrangement uses TRBV7-2 and TRBJ2-1; D may be TRBD1 (5 bases). CDR1 SGHTA and CDR2 FQGNSA come from the germline V gene. Trimming took off 1 base at V and 7 bases at J, with 5 bases between the two ends. The CDR3 covers 12 residues. The DNA for the CDR3 is TGTGCCAGCAGCTTAGAGGGGAATGAGCAGTTCTTC. This translates into CASSLEGNEQFF.

The chain couples TRBV19 to TRBJ1-6; D uncertain. V was cut by 10 bases and J by 10 bases, with 17 bases left in between. Germline loops: CDR1 LNHDA, CDR2 SQIVND (reference sequence). CDR3 length: 13 amino acids. The CDR3, as DNA: TGTGCCATCTCGGTGGGCAGCACCTCACCCCTCCACTTT. It encodes CAISVGSTSPLHF.

V and J are TRBV5-1 and TRBJ1-2; 9 bases agree with TRBD1. Germline CDR1 SGHRS, CDR2 YFSETQ. V shed 4 bases, J shed 8 bases, and the junction held 6 bases outside the gene matches. CDR3 size: 13 residues. The CDR3 region has the DNA TGCGCCAGCAGCAAGGGACAGGGATGGGGCTACACCTTC. It yields the protein CASSKGQGWGYTF.